This T cell receptor (beta chain) was identified during a study of blood T cell repertoires in COVID-19. Background on the study: Collection of acute and convalescent COVID-19 samples took place in the United States, Italy and Spain. In each case, the material was cDNA or gDNA derived from T cells, B-cell-depleted T cells, or PBMCs.

The protocol was immunoSEQ multiplex PCR, while the TCRdb copy is restricted to in-frame clones and leaves out a portion. Of approximately 52,000 clones listed, more than 85% are singletons. Between the trimmed V and J ends, which lost 4 bases and 4 bases, there was a span of 9 bases. CDR1 is SGHNT and CDR2 is YYREEE in the germline V gene (reference sequence). CDR3 length: 13 amino acids. The genes are TRBV5-4 and TRBJ1-3, with D maybe TRBD1 (6 bases). The receptor was isolated from a man aged 45-65 years with acute or convalescent COVID-19. Sequencing was performed on peripheral blood. CDR3 loop: CASSLQGGNTIYF. CDR3 DNA: TGTGCCAGCAGCCTACAGGGAGGAAACACCATATATTTT.